A single sample gave rise to the 20 T cell receptor beta chains below, sequenced in a study of early T cells in non-severe SARS-CoV-2 infection. One entry per CDR3 protein, called by TCRdb with MiXCR from the 5' RACE reads. Of tens of thousands of distinct CDR3 sequences in the sample, around 6.5% are singletons; the top ten hold approximately 2.6%. This specimen was whole blood, taken at baseline. The origin of the receptors is an adult who was a healthcare worker with PCR-confirmed SARS-CoV-2 infection or an uninfected control (not recorded which).

The chain uses TRBV7-3 and TRBJ1-2; 9 bases match TRBD1. The CDR3 length is 15 residues. Looked up from germline, CDR1 is SGHTA and CDR2 is FQGTGA. Trimming removed 5 bases from V and 4 bases from J; junction bases left unmatched: 8. The CDR3 nucleotides read TGTGCCAGCAGCCCCCAGCCGGACAGGGGCTATGGCTACACCTTC. Its protein is CASSPQPDRGYGYTF. The complete variable domain, with remaining parts taken from reference TRBV7-3 and TRBJ1-2, reads GAGVSQTPSNKVTEKGKYVELRCDPISGHTALYWYRQSLGQGPEFLIYFQGTGAADDSGLPNDRFFAVRPEGSVSTLKIQRTERGDSAVYLCASSPQPDRGYGYTFGSGTRLTVV.

This clonotype has a count of ten or more. CDR3 in DNA: TGTGCCAGCAGCCCAGGGGCGGGGGCGGCAGATACGCAGTATTTT. Amino acids: CASSPGAGAADTQYF. This sequence joins TRBV4-2 and TRBJ2-3; possibly TRBD2 for D (7 bases). The CDR3 is made up of 15 amino acids. Germline CDR1 reads LGHNA; CDR2 reads YNFKEQ. V lost 4 bases and J 4 bases, leaving 15 bases between the germline ends.

The chain has TRBV20-1 and TRBJ2-3, with 8 bases that match TRBD1. There are 14 residues in the CDR3. The V gene's germline CDR1 is DFQATT and CDR2 SNEGSKA (reference sequence). The V gene end was trimmed by 3 bases and the J gene end by 5 bases; junction bases not matched to a gene: 7. The DNA of the CDR3 is TGCAGTGCTAGGAAGACAGGGGACGGAGATACGCAGTATTTT. Its protein is CSARKTGDGDTQYF.

This clonotype was found many times. The chain has TRBV27 and TRBJ2-2; D is undetermined. Germline CDR1 MNHEY, CDR2 SMNVEV (reference sequence). This CDR3 is 13 amino acids long. The ends were cut back, 9 bases at V and 0 bases at J, with 8 bases in the middle. The CDR3 loop reads CASSEANTGELFF. DNA for the CDR3: TGTGCCAGTTCAGAGGCGAACACCGGGGAGCTGTTTTTT.

This clonotype was seen ten or more times. The chain employs TRBV6-5 and TRBJ2-1; TRBD2 matches at 10 bases. The CDR3 has 17 residues. Germline values: CDR1 MNHEY, CDR2 SVGAGI. V shed 4 bases, J shed 3 bases, and the junction held 9 bases outside the gene matches. Written as DNA, the CDR3 is TGTGCCAGCAGTTTCCGGACTAGCGGCCCTCTCTACAATGAGCAGTTCTTC. It yields the protein CASSFRTSGPLYNEQFF.

As regards this clonotype: This is likely a read error, given that the CDR3 carries no conserved phenylalanine or tryptophan at its end. The chain uses TRBV20-1 and TRBJ1-5; 7 nucleotides line up with TRBD1. Germline V lookup: CDR1 DFQATT, CDR2 SNEGSKA (reference sequence). CDR3 length: 14 residues. Germline trimming cut 4 bases from V and 0 bases from J; bases unmatched to any gene: 3. The CDR3 sequence is CSATGQSSNQPQHS. The CDR3 coding sequence is TGCAGTGCTACGGGACAGAGTAGCAATCAGCCCCAGCATTCT.

This clonotype was detected a few times. The gene calls are TRBV6-5 and TRBJ2-2; D may match TRBD1 or TRBD2 (5 bases each). There are 15 residues in the CDR3. CDR1 and CDR2 (germline): MNHEY, SVGAGI. The V end lost 0 bases, the J end lost 6 bases, and 11 bases lay between the germline ends. In DNA, the CDR3 is TGTGCCAGCAGTTACTCAGATCGAGGGGCCGGGGAGCTGTTTTTT. Amino acid sequence: CASSYSDRGAGELFF.

The sample holds many counts of this clonotype. V and J are TRBV6-5 and TRBJ2-2, with D unresolved. Trimming removed 6 bases from V and 3 bases from J, with 11 bases in between. Germline-derived CDR1 and CDR2 are MNHEY and SVGAGI. CDR3 length: 14 amino acids. DNA for the CDR3: TGTGCCAGCAGGAAACTCCGGGACACCGGGGAGCTGTTTTTT. Protein sequence: CASRKLRDTGELFF.

Many counts were recorded for this clonotype. The J gene is TRBJ2-2, the V gene TRBV18; D gene ambiguous. Between the trimmed V and J ends, which lost 0 bases and 1 base, there was a span of 6 bases. Germline CDR1 reads KGHSH; CDR2 reads LQKENI. This CDR3 comprises 15 residues. CDR3 sequence reads: CASSPPWGNTGELFF. The CDR3 DNA reads TGTGCCAGCTCACCACCTTGGGGGAACACCGGGGAGCTGTTTTTT.

This clonotype came up many times. This chain uses TRBV7-3 with TRBJ2-2, with D hard to call. V gave up 5 bases and J gave up 7 bases, with 8 bases separating them. Germline CDR1 SGHTA, CDR2 FQGTGA. This CDR3 contains 12 residues. This CDR3 reads CASSPSNGELFF. The CDR3 region has the DNA TGTGCCAGCAGCCCTTCCAACGGGGAGCTGTTTTTT.

This clonotype showed up many times. This chain uses TRBV18 with TRBJ2-2, with 10 bases matching TRBD1. The CDR3 has 15 residues. The germline V gene encodes CDR1 KGHSH and CDR2 LQKENI. J was trimmed by 4 bases and V by 3 bases; bases with no gene match: 2. In DNA form, the CDR3 reads TGTGCCAGCTCACCGGGACAGGGGCGCACCGGGGAGCTGTTTTTT. Its protein is CASSPGQGRTGELFF. The full variable domain, with the rest looked up from reference TRBV18 and TRBJ2-2, is NAGVMQNPRHLVRRRGQEARLRCSPMKGHSHVYWYRQLPEEGLKFMVYLQKENIIDESGMPKERFSAEFPKEGPSILRIQQVVRGDSAAYFCASSPGQGRTGELFFGEGSRLTVL.

The CDR3 loop reads CSAGPGTGLREQYF. The CDR3, as DNA: TGCAGTGCGGGACCCGGGACAGGGTTACGGGAGCAGTACTTC. V and J are TRBV20-1 and TRBJ2-7, with TRBD1 matching over 9 bases. The ends lost 6 bases at V and 7 bases at J; junction bases unmatched: 13. The CDR3 is made up of 14 amino acids. Germline values: CDR1 DFQATT, CDR2 SNEGSKA (reference sequence).

In its sample, this clonotype was seen many times. Written as DNA, the CDR3 is TGCAGCGTTTCCGACAGGGGGCTTGACACTGAAGCTTTCTTT. Protein product: CSVSDRGLDTEAFF. The chain joins TRBV29-1 to TRBJ1-1, with 10 positions matching TRBD1. Germline CDR1 and CDR2: SQVTM and ANQGSEA. The trim removed 5 bases at V and 3 bases at J, leaving 6 bases unmatched. The CDR3 loop spans 14 amino acids.

This clonotype was seen ten or more times. This chain connects TRBV20-1 to TRBJ1-2; D is ambiguous. The germline CDR1 and CDR2 sequences are DFQATT and SNEGSKA (reference sequence). The CDR3 loop spans 16 amino acids. V dropped 5 bases and J dropped 4 bases, with 23 bases sitting between them. CDR3 in amino acids: CSAPKPSHEPPYGYTF. The CDR3 DNA reads as TGCAGTGCTCCTAAACCCTCACACGAGCCCCCCTATGGCTACACCTTC.

This clonotype was seen at least ten times. The CDR3 coding sequence is TGTGCCAGCAGCTTAGGGGTCCGCTACGAGCAGTACTTC. Residues: CASSLGVRYEQYF. The rearrangement links TRBV7-9 to TRBJ2-7; the D is unclear. V was shortened by 1 base and J by 3 bases, with 7 bases between the two germline ends. Germline V gives CDR1 SEHNR, CDR2 FQNEAQ (reference sequence). The CDR3 is 13 amino acids.

The V call is TRBV12-3 or TRBV12-4, the J call TRBJ2-1; unclear D gene. V lost 2 bases and J lost 9, with 11 bases in between. The CDR3 extends over 13 amino acids. The CDR3 region is CASSLRSNSEQFF. For the CDR3, the DNA is TGTGCCAGCAGTTTACGCTCGAACTCTGAGCAGTTCTTC.

This clonotype was seen many times. The chain couples TRBV10-3 to TRBJ2-1; TRBD2 aligns across 9 bases. Trimming at V came to 10 bases and at J to 8 bases, leaving 15 bases not matched to a gene. In germline, CDR1 is ENHRY, CDR2 SYGVKD. The CDR3 is made up of 15 amino acids. CDR3 DNA sequence: TGTGCCACCCGAGGAGCGGGGGGCCCTAATGATGAGCAGTTCTTC. Protein product: CATRGAGGPNDEQFF.

This sequence joins TRBV20-1 and TRBJ2-3; 9 bases agree with TRBD1. The length of the CDR3 is 12 residues. Germline CDR1 and CDR2: DFQATT and SNEGSKA (reference sequence). CDR3 nucleotides: TGCAGCCCGGACAGGGGTTCGGATACGCAGTATTTT. Its translation: CSPDRGSDTQYF.

This clonotype was counted only a few times. The rearrangement links TRBV6-5 to TRBJ2-1, with a weak D call TRBD2 (5 bases). The V and J ends lost 6 bases and 4 bases respectively, with 10 bases between them. CDR1 and CDR2 (germline): MNHEY, SVGAGI. This CDR3 is built from 13 residues. This CDR3 reads CASRELEYNEQFF. Written as DNA, the CDR3 is TGTGCCAGCAGGGAACTAGAATACAATGAGCAGTTCTTC.

This clonotype was recorded at least ten times. The chain combines TRBV11-2 with TRBJ2-7; D remains ambiguous. V shed 6 bases and J shed 5 bases, with 8 bases lying between them. This CDR3 has 11 residues. CDR1 is SGHAT and CDR2 is FQNNGV in the germline V gene. CDR3 region: CASRTSDEQYF. CDR3 DNA sequence: TGTGCCAGCAGAACCTCGGACGAGCAGTACTTC.